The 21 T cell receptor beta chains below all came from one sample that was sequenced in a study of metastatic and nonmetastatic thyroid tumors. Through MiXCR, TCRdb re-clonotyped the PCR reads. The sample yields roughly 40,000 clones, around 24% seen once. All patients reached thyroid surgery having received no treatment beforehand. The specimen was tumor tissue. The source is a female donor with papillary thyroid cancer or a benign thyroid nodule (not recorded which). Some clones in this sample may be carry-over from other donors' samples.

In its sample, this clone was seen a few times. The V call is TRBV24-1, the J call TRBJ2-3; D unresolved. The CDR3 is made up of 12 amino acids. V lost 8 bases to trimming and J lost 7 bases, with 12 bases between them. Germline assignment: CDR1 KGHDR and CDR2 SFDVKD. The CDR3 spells CATIGTANTQYF. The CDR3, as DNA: TGTGCCACCATCGGTACAGCCAATACGCAGTATTTT.

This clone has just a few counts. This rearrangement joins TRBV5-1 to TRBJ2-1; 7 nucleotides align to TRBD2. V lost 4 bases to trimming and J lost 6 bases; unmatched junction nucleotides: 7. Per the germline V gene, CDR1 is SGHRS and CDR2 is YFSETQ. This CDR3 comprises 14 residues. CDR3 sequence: CASSAGDAVNEQFF. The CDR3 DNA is TGCGCCAGCAGCGCGGGAGACGCGGTCAATGAGCAGTTCTTC.

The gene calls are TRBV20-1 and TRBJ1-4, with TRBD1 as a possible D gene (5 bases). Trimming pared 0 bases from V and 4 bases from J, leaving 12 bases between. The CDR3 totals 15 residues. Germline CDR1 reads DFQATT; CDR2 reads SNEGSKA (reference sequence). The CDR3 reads CSARDWGSHNEKLFF. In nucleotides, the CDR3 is TGCAGTGCTAGAGATTGGGGCAGCCATAATGAAAAACTGTTTTTT.

CDR3 in amino acids: CASSSTSGVGYEQFF. The CDR3 bases are TGTGCCAGCAGCTCGACTAGCGGGGTAGGGTATGAGCAGTTCTTC. The chain employs TRBV11-2 and TRBJ2-1, with 11 positions matching TRBD2. With 4 bases clipped from V and 8 bases from J, the junction kept 7 bases outside the gene matches. This CDR3 spans 15 amino acids. CDR1 is SGHAT and CDR2 is FQNNGV in the germline V gene.

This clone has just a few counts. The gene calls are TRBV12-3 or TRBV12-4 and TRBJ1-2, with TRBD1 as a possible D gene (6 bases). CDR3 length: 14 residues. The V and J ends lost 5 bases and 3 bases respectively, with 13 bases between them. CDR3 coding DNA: TGTGCCAGCAGTCCACAGGGTGGCTACTATGGCTACACCTTC. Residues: CASSPQGGYYGYTF.

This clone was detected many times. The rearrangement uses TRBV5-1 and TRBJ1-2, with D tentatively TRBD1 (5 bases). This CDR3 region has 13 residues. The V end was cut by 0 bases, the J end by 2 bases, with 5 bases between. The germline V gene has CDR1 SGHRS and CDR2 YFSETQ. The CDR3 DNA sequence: TGCGCCAGCAGCTTGGAGGGGAACTATGGCTACACCTTC. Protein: CASSLEGNYGYTF.

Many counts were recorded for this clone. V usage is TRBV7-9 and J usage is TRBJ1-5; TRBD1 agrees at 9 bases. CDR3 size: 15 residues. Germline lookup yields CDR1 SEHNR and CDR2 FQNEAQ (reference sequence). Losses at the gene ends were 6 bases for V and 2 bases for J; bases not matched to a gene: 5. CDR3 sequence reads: CASSYDRGGNQPQHF. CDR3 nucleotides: TGTGCCAGCAGTTACGACAGGGGGGGCAATCAGCCCCAGCATTTT.

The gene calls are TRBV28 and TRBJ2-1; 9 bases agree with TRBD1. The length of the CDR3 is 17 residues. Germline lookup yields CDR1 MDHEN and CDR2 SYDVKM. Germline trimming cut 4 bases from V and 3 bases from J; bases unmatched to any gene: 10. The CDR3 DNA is TGTGCCAGCAGTTACATTGACAGGGGGTACGACTACAATGAGCAGTTCTTC. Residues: CASSYIDRGYDYNEQFF. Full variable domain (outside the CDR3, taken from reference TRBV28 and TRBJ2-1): DVKVTQSSRYLVKRTGEKVFLECVQDMDHENMFWYRQDPGLGLRLIYFSYDVKMKEKGDIPEGYSVSREKKERFSLILESASTNQTSMYLCASSYIDRGYDYNEQFFGPGTRLTVL.

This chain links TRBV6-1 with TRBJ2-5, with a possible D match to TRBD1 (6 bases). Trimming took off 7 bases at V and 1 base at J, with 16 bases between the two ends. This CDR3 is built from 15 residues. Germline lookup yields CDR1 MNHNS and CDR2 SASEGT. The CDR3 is CASTRTVLSQETQYF. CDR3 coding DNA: TGTGCCAGCACAAGGACAGTCCTCTCCCAAGAGACCCAGTACTTC.

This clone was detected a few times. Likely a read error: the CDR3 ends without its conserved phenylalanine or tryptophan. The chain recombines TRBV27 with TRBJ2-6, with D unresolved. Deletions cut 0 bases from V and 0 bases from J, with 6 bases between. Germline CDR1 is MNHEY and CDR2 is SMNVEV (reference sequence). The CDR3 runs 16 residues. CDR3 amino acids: CASSLSPYSGANVLTL. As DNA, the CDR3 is TGTGCCAGCAGTTTATCGCCGTACTCTGGGGCCAACGTCCTGACTCTC.

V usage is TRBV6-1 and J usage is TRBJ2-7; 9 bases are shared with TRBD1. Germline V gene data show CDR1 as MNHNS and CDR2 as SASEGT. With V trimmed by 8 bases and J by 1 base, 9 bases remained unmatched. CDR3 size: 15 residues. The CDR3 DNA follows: TGTGCCAGCTCTGAAGCGGGACAGGGTTCCTACGAGCAGTACTTC. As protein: CASSEAGQGSYEQYF.

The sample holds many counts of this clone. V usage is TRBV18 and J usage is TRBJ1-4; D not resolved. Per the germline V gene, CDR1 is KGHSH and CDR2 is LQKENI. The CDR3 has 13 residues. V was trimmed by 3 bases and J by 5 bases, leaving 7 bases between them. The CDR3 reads CASSPVGNEKLFF. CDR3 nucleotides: TGTGCCAGCTCACCGGTGGGAAATGAAAAACTGTTTTTT.

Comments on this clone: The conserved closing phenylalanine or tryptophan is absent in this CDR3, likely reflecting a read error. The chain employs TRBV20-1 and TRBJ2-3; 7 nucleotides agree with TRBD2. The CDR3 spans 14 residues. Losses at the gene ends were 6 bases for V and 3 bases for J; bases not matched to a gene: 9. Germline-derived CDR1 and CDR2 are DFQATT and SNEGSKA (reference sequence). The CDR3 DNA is TGCAGTGCGGGGGAGGCTAGCGGAACAGATACGCAGTATCTT. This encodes CSAGEASGTDTQYL.

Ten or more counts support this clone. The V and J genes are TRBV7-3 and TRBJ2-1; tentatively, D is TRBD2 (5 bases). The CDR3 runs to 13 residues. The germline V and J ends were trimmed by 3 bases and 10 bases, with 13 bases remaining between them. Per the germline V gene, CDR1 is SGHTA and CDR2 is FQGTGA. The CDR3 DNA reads TGTGCCAGCAGCTTTCTTTCAGAGGGAGAGCAGTTCTTC. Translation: CASSFLSEGEQFF.

In DNA, the CDR3 is TGTGCCAGCAGTGACAGGGGACAGGCGTACGAGCAGTACTTC. It translates to CASSDRGQAYEQYF. V is TRBV28 and J is TRBJ2-7; 8 bases are a match to TRBD1. J lost 4 bases, V lost 5 bases, and 7 bases had no gene match. Germline V gene sequence: CDR1 MDHEN, CDR2 SYDVKM. The CDR3 is made up of 14 amino acids.

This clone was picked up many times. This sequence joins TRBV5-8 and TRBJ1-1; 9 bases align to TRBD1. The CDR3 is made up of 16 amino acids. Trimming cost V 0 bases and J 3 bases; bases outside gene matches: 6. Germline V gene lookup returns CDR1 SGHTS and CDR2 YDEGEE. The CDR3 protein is CASSLEFGTGYTEAFF. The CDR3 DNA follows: TGTGCCAGCAGCTTGGAGTTCGGGACAGGGTACACTGAAGCTTTCTTT.

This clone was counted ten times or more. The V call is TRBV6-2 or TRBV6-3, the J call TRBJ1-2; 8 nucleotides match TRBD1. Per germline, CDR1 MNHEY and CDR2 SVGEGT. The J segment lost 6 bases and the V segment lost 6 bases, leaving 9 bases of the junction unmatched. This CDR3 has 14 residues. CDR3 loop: CASSLGQGMDGYTF. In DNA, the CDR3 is TGTGCCAGCAGCCTCGGACAGGGAATGGATGGCTACACCTTC.

DNA of the CDR3: TGTGCCAGCAGTCAATCCATCCATCAGCCCCAGCATTTT. Translation: CASSQSIHQPQHF. The genes are TRBV6-2 or TRBV6-3 and TRBJ1-5; D gene uncertain. Trimming removed 5 bases at V and 5 bases at J, with 10 bases between. The CDR3 sequence is 13 residues long. Germline CDR1 reads MNHEY; CDR2 reads SVGEGT.

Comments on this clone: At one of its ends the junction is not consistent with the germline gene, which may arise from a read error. CDR3 amino acids: CASTQDTSTHEKLFF. The CDR3 coding sequence is TGTGCCAGCACCCAGGACACCTCAACTCATGAAAAACTGTTTTTC. The chain has TRBV2 and TRBJ1-4; maybe TRBD1 (5 bases). The germline V gene has CDR1 SNHLY and CDR2 FYNNEI. The CDR3 consists of 15 residues.

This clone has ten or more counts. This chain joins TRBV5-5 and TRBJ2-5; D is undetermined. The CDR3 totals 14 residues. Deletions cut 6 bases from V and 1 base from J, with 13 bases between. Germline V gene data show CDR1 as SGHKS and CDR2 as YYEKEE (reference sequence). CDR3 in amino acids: CASTSRQSQETQYF. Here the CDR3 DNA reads TGTGCCAGCACCTCCCGGCAGAGCCAAGAGACCCAGTACTTC.

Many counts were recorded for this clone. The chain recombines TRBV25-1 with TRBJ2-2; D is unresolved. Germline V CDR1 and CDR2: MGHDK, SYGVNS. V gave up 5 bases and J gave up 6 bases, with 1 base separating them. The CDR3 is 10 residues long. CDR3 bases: TGTGCCAGCAGTTCCGGGGAGCTGTTTTTT. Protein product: CASSSGELFF.